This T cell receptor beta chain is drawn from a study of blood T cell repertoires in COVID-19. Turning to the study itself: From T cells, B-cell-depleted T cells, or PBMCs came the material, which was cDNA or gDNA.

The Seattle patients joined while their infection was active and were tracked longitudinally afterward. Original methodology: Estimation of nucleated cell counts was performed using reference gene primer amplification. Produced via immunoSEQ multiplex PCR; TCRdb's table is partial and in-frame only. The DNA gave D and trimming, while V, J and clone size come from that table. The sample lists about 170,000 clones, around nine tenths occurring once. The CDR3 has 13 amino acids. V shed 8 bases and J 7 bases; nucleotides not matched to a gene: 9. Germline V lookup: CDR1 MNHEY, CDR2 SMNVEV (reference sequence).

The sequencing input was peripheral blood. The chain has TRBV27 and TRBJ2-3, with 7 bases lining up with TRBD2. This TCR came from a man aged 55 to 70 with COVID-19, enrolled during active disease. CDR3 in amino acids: CASRSGTIYTQYF. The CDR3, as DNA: TGTGCCAGCCGATCCGGGACTATTTATACGCAGTATTTT.